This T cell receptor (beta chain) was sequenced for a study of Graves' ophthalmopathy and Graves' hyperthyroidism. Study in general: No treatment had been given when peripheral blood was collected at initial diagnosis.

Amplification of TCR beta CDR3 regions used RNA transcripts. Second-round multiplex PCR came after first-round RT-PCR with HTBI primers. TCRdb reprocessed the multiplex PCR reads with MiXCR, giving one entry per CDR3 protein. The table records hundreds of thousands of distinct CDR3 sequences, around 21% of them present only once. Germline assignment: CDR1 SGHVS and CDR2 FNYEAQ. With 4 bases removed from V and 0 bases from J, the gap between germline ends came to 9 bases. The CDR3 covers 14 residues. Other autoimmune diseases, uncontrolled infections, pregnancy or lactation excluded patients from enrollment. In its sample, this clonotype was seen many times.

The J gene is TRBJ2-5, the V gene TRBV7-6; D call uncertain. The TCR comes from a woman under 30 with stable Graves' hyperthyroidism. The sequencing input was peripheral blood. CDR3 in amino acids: CASSSDAYQETQYF. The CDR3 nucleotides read TGTGCCAGCAGCTCGGACGCATACCAAGAGACCCAGTACTTC.